This entry lists 19 T cell receptor beta chains sequenced from one sample in a study of graft-versus-host responses after intestinal transplantation (dated by TCRdb to 2020 to 2023). Library method: the immunoSEQ multiplex PCR assay. Entries here come from immuneACCESS through TCRdb and include only in-frame sequences with V and J called. Some clones fail to appear in such tables; in the studies checked, an unresolved V gene covers under half of the shortfall, and the cause of the remainder is unknown. The sample table shows about 54,000 clones, and about 89% are seen once. The ten largest clones capture about 6% of the sample. This sample comprised PBMCs, obtained approximately 97 weeks after intestinal transplant. Source of these receptors: a human patient who received an intestinal transplant, so some T cells may come from the graft donor.

The V call is TRBV2, the J call TRBJ1-1; D not certain. The germline V gene has CDR1 SNHLY and CDR2 FYNNEI. This CDR3 has 13 amino acids. Between the trimmed V and J ends, which lost 5 bases and 5 bases, there was a span of 12 bases. DNA of the CDR3: TGTGCCAGCAGTCCCCCGGTGGGGACTGAAGCTTTCTTT. The encoded protein is CASSPPVGTEAFF.

This clone was counted a single time. The V and J genes are TRBV9 and TRBJ1-2; D perhaps matches TRBD1 (6 bases). V lost 0 bases and J 4 bases, leaving 13 bases between the germline ends. CDR3 length: 15 amino acids. The V gene's germline CDR1 is SGDLS and CDR2 YYNGEE. CDR3 nucleotide sequence: TGTGCCAGCAGCGTAGGACAGGTCGGCGGCTATGGCTACACCTTC. This translates into CASSVGQVGGYGYTF.

This chain joins TRBV14 and TRBJ1-1, with 10 bases lining up with TRBD1. The CDR3 is 15 amino acids. Germline V gene data show CDR1 as SGHDN and CDR2 as FVKESK. V was clipped by 2 bases and J by 4 bases; unmatched bases: 4. The CDR3 nucleotides are TGTGCCAGCAGCCAAATGAGGACAGGGGGCACTGAAGCTTTCTTT. This translates into CASSQMRTGGTEAFF. Full variable domain (missing parts from reference TRBV14 and TRBJ1-1): EAGVTQFPSHSVIEKGQTVTLRCDPISGHDNLYWYRRVMGKEIKFLLHFVKESKQDESGMPNNRFLAERTGGTYSTLKVQPAELEDSGVYFCASSQMRTGGTEAFFGQGTRLTVV.

The chain combines TRBV7-6 with TRBJ2-1; TRBD1 matches at 9 bases. The J segment lost 7 bases and the V segment lost 6 bases, leaving 10 bases of the junction unmatched. The germline gives CDR1 SGHVS, CDR2 FNYEAQ. The CDR3 extends over 15 amino acids. The CDR3 nucleotides read TGTGCCAGCAGTTTACTCCCCGGACAGGGGAATGAGCAGTTCTTC. Translating gives CASSLLPGQGNEQFF.

V and J are TRBV25-1 and TRBJ2-7; D remains unclear. Germline CDR1 MGHDK, CDR2 SYGVNS. V dropped 4 bases and J dropped 5 bases, with 12 bases sitting between them. There are 13 residues in the CDR3. The CDR3 reads CASSASAVDEQYF. CDR3 coding DNA: TGTGCCAGCAGTGCGTCCGCGGTGGACGAGCAGTACTTC.

The V gene is TRBV5-1, the J gene TRBJ2-7, with TRBD2 matching over 10 bases. Germline V CDR1 and CDR2: SGHRS, YFSETQ. CDR3 size: 14 residues. The junction had 2 bases not matched to a gene; V was cut back by 2 bases and J by 3 bases. This chain's CDR3 is CASSFSGGNYEQYF. The CDR3 nucleotides are TGCGCCAGCAGCTTTAGCGGGGGGAACTACGAGCAGTACTTC.

The chain joins TRBV5-8 to TRBJ1-1; no reliable D call. CDR3 length equals 17 residues. Per the germline V gene, CDR1 is SGHTS and CDR2 is YDEGEE. V lost 4 bases and J lost 1, with 20 bases in between. CDR3 sequence (DNA): TGTGCCAGCAGCGTGTCCCTACTGGACCGACGGAACACTGAAGCTTTCTTT. This codes for CASSVSLLDRRNTEAFF.

The CDR3 DNA is TGTGCCAGCAGCTTGAGATTCTACGAGCAGTACTTC. It yields the protein CASSLRFYEQYF. The chain uses TRBV11-1 and TRBJ2-7; D is uncertain. In germline, CDR1 is SGHAT, CDR2 FQDESV (reference sequence). V lost 3 bases and J 3 bases, leaving 6 bases between the germline ends. The CDR3 consists of 12 residues. Full variable domain (outside the CDR3, taken from reference TRBV11-1 and TRBJ2-7): EAEVAQSPRYKITEKSQAVAFWCDPISGHATLYWYRQILGQGPELLVQFQDESVVDDSQLPKDRFSAERLKGVDSTLKIQPAELGDSAMYLCASSLRFYEQYFGPGTRLTVT.

The CDR3, as DNA: TGTGCCAGTAGCGTTGGGGACAGGGGTGTTGTGGGTGAAAAACTGTTTTTT. It codes for CASSVGDRGVVGEKLFF. The rearrangement joins TRBV19 to TRBJ1-4; 10 bases are a match to TRBD1. Germline assignment: CDR1 LNHDA and CDR2 SQIVND (reference sequence). V trimming: 6 bases; J trimming: 7 bases; junction bases outside the gene matches: 14. The CDR3 totals 17 residues. Complete variable domain (other parts from reference TRBV19 and TRBJ1-4): DGGITQSPKYLFRKEGQNVTLSCEQNLNHDAMYWYRQDPGQGLRLIYYSQIVNDFQKGDIAEGYSVSREKKESFPLTVTSAQKNPTAFYLCASSVGDRGVVGEKLFFGSGTQLSVL.

The chain has TRBV18 and TRBJ1-2; unclear D gene. The CDR3 has 15 amino acids. The V gene lost 5 bases and the J gene lost 4 bases, with 17 bases spanning the gap. CDR1 is KGHSH and CDR2 is LQKENI in the germline V gene. The CDR3 DNA is TGTGCCAGCTCAGCCGAGCAGGCGCCCCTCTATGGCTACACCTTC. It specifies CASSAEQAPLYGYTF.

The V and J genes are TRBV21-1 and TRBJ2-1; the table calls TRBD2, which could not be checked here. TRBV21-1 is an annotated pseudogene. The CDR3 runs 16 residues. The CDR3 is CATSGGPSSSWDEQFF. The DNA of the CDR3 is TGTGCCACCTCCGGGGGACCTAGCTCCTCTTGGGATGAGCAGTTCTTC.

V gene TRBV7-9 combines with J gene TRBJ1-1, with D perhaps matching TRBD1 (6 bases). Germline lookup yields CDR1 SEHNR and CDR2 FQNEAQ (reference sequence). This CDR3 spans 17 amino acids. The V end was cut by 2 bases, the J end by 0 bases, with 16 bases between. CDR3 region: CASSLFWDTKMNTEAFF. Written as DNA, the CDR3 is TGTGCCAGCAGCTTATTTTGGGACACTAAGATGAACACTGAAGCTTTCTTT.

This clone was observed a few times. The J gene is TRBJ1-5, the V gene TRBV2; no definite D call. V lost 7 bases and J 4 bases, leaving 8 bases between the germline ends. The germline gives CDR1 SNHLY, CDR2 FYNNEI. CDR3 size: 12 residues. CDR3 residues: CASKKRNQPQHF. The CDR3 region has the DNA TGTGCCAGCAAGAAGAGGAATCAGCCCCAGCATTTT.

J is TRBJ1-1 and V is TRBV9, with no clear D. Between the trimmed V and J ends, which lost 3 bases and 2 bases, there was a span of 17 bases. This CDR3 contains 16 residues. Germline V gives CDR1 SGDLS, CDR2 YYNGEE. In nucleotides, the CDR3 is TGTGCCAGCAGCGGGTCGAGTAAATCAGACAACACTGAAGCTTTCTTT. This gives the protein CASSGSSKSDNTEAFF.

This chain joins TRBV15 and TRBJ1-6; TRBD1 is a possible D gene (5 bases). The ends were cut back, 6 bases at V and 4 bases at J, with 13 bases in the middle. The CDR3 is made up of 15 amino acids. Germline CDR1 is LNHNV and CDR2 is YYDKDF (reference sequence). CDR3 residues: CATSKGPIYNSPLHF. CDR3 coding DNA: TGTGCCACCAGTAAGGGGCCGATATATAATTCACCCCTCCACTTT. The complete variable domain, with remaining parts taken from reference TRBV15 and TRBJ1-6, reads DAMVIQNPRYQVTQFGKPVTLSCSQTLNHNVMYWYQQKSSQAPKLLFHYYDKDFNNEADTPDNFQSRRPNTSFCFLDIRSPGLGDTAMYLCATSKGPIYNSPLHFGNGTRLTVT.

This chain links TRBV19 with TRBJ1-4; maybe TRBD1 (5 bases). The CDR3 spans 15 residues. V was pared by 8 bases and J by 4 bases, with 17 bases between. Germline values: CDR1 LNHDA, CDR2 SQIVND (reference sequence). The CDR3 region is CASFGGGADNEKLFF. The CDR3 nucleotides are TGTGCCAGTTTTGGTGGAGGGGCTGATAATGAAAAACTGTTTTTT.

This chain links TRBV6-1 with TRBJ1-1; D not resolved. The CDR3 contains 14 residues. Germline V gene data show CDR1 as MNHNS and CDR2 as SASEGT. V was clipped by 6 bases and J by 4 bases, with 15 bases between them. The CDR3 DNA follows: TGTGCCAGCAGATTGGACCCCAGGCTCACTGAAGCTTTCTTT. Residues: CASRLDPRLTEAFF.

This clone was observed once. This chain links TRBV18 with TRBJ2-7; 9 nucleotides align to TRBD2. The V gene's germline CDR1 is KGHSH and CDR2 LQKENI. V was pared by 2 bases and J by 6 bases, with 8 bases of the junction left unmatched. The CDR3 is 15 residues long. The chain's CDR3 is CASSPSSGGLGEQYF. In DNA, the CDR3 is TGTGCCAGCTCACCATCGAGCGGGGGGCTGGGCGAGCAGTACTTC.

The DNA of the CDR3 is TGCAGCGGCGATCACGGGACAGACCATGGCTACACCTTC. Translating it yields CSGDHGTDHGYTF. The chain joins TRBV29-1 to TRBJ1-2, with 7 bases matching TRBD1. The CDR3 is 13 residues long. Germline V lookup: CDR1 SQVTM, CDR2 ANQGSEA. The ends lost 7 bases at V and 6 bases at J; junction bases unmatched: 11.